At least ten counts were recorded for the clone carrying this TCR beta chain. The source of the sample is a study of T-cell reconstitution after alpha-beta-depleted transplantation in children. Researchers prepared the TCRbeta library using unique molecular identifiers, the study reports. TCRdb analysed the PCR reads with MiXCR anew, one entry per CDR3 protein. The data contain 330,000 or so distinct CDR3 sequences, approximately 10% of them singletons. Germline V gives CDR1 ENHRY, CDR2 SYGVKD. V lost 5 bases to trimming and J lost 0 bases, with 15 bases between them. This CDR3 has 16 amino acids. V usage is TRBV10-3 and J usage is TRBJ2-3; tentative D call: TRBD1 (6 bases). This TCR was sampled from a human donor who donated a stem cell graft to a child with acute lymphoblastic leukemia. This specimen was PBMCs from the stem cell graft donor, taken from the stem cell graft. CDR3 residues: CAISITGTQSTDTQYF. Written as DNA, the CDR3 is TGTGCCATCAGTATTACCGGGACACAAAGCACAGATACGCAGTATTTT.